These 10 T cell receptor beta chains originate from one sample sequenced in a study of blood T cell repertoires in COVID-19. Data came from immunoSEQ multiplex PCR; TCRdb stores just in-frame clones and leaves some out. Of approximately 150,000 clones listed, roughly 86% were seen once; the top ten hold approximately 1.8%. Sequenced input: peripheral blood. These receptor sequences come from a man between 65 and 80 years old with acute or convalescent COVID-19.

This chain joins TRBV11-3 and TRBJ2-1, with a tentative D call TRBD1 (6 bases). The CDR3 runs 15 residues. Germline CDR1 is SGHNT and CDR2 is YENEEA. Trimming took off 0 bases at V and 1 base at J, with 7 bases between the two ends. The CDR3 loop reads CASSLDGTSYNEQFF. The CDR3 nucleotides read TGTGCCAGCAGCTTAGACGGGACATCCTACAATGAGCAGTTCTTC.

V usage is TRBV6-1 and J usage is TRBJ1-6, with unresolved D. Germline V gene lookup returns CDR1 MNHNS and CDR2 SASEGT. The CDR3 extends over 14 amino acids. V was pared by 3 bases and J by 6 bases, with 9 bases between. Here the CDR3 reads CASSDGSVNSPLHF. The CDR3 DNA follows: TGTGCCAGCAGTGATGGCAGCGTTAATTCACCCCTCCACTTT.

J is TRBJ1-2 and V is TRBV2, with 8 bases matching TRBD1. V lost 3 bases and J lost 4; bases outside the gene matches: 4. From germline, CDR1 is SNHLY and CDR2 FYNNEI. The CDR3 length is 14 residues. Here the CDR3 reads CASSDRGQGYGYTF. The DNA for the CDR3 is TGTGCCAGCAGTGATAGAGGACAGGGCTATGGCTACACCTTC.

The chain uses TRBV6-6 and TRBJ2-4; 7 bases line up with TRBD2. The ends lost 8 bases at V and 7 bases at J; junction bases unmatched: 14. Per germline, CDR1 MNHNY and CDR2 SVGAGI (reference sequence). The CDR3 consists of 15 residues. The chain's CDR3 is CASSAGTTPSNIQYF. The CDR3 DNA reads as TGTGCCAGCTCAGCGGGGACCACTCCCTCTAACATTCAGTACTTC.

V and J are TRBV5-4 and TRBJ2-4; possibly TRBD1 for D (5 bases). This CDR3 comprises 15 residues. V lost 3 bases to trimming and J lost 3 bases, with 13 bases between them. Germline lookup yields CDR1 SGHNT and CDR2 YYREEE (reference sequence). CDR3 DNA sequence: TGTGCCAGCAGCTCCCCAGGGTCTAGCAAAAACATTCAGTACTTC. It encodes CASSSPGSSKNIQYF.

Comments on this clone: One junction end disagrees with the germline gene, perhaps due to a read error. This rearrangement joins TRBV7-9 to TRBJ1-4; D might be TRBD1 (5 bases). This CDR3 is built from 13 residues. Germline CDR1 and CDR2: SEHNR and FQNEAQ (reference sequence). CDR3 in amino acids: CAGSLDRGGKLFF. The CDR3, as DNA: TGTGCCGGCAGCCTCGACCGGGGGGGAAAACTGTTTTTT.

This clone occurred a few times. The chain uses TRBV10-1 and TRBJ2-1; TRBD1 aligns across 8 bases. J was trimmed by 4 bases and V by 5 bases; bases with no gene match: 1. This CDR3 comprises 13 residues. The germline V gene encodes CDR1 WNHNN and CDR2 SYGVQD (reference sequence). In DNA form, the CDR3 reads TGCGCCAGCAGTACAGGGGGTTACAATGAGCAGTTCTTC. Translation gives CASSTGGYNEQFF.

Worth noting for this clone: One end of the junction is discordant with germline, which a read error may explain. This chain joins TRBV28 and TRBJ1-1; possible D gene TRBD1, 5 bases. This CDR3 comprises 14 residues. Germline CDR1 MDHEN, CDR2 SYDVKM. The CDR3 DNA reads TGTGCCAGCAGGTGGCAGGGTTCGGGGACTGGAGCTTTCTTT. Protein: CASRWQGSGTGAFF.

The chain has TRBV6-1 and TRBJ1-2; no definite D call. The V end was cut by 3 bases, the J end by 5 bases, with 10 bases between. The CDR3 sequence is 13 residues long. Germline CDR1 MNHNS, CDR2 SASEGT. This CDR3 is CASSEFGGYGYTF. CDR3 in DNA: TGTGCCAGCAGTGAGTTCGGAGGATATGGCTACACCTTC.

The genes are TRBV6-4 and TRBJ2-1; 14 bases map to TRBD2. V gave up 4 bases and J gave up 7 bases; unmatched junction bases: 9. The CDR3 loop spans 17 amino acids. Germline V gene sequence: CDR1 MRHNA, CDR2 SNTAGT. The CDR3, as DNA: TGTGCCAGCAGTGCCTTACCGGGACTAGCGGGAGTGAATGAGCAGTTCTTC. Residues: CASSALPGLAGVNEQFF.